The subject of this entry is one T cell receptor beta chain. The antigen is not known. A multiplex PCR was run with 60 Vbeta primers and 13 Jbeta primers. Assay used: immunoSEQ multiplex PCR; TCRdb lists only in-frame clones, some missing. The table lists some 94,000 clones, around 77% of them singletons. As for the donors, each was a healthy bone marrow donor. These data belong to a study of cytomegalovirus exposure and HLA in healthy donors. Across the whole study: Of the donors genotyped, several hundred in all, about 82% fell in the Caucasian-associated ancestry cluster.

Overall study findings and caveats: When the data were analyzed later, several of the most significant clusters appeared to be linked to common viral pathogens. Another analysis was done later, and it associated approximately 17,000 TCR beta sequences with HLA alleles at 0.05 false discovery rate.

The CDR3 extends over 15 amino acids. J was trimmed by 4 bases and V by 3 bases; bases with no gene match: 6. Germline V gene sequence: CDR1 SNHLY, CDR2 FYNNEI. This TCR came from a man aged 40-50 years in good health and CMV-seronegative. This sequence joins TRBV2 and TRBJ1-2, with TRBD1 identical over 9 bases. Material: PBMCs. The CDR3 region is CASSERQGEGYGYTF. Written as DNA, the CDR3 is TGTGCCAGCAGTGAGCGACAGGGGGAGGGCTATGGCTACACCTTC.